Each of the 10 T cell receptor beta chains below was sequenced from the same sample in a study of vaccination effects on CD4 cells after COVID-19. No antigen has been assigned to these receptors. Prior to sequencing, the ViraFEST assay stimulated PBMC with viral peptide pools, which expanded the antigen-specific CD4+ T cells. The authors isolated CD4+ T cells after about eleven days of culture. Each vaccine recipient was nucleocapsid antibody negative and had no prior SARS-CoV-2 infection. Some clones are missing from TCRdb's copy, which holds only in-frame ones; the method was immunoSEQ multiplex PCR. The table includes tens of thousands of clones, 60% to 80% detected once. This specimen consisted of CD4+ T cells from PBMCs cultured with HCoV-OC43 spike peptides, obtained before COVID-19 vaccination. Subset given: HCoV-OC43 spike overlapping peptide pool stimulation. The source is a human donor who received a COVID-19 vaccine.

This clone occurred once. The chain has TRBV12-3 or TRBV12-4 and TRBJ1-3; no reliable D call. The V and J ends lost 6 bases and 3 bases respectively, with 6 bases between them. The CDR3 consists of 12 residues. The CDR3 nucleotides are TGTGCCAGCAGCGGGTTTGGAAACACCATATATTTT. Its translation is CASSGFGNTIYF.

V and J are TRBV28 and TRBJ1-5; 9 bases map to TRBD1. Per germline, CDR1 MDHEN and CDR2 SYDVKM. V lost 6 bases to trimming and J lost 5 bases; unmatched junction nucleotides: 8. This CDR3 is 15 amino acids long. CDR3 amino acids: CASRKPGQGYQPQHF. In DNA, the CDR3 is TGTGCCAGCAGAAAACCGGGACAGGGTTATCAGCCCCAGCATTTT.

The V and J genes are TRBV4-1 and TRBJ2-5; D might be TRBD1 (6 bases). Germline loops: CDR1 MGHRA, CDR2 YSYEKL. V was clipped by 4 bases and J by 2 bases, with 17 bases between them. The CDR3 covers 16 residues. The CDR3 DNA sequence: TGCGCCAGCAGCCTCCTATCGAACAGGGAGCAAGAGACCCAGTACTTC. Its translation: CASSLLSNREQETQYF.

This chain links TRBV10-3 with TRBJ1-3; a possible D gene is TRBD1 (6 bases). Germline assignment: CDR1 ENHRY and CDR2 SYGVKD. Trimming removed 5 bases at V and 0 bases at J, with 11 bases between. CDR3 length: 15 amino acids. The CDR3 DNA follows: TGTGCCATCAGTAAGACAGGCCTCTCTGGAAACACCATATATTTT. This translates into CAISKTGLSGNTIYF.

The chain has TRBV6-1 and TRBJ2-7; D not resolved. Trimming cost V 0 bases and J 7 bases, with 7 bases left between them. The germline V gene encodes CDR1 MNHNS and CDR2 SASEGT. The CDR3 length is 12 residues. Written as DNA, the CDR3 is TGTGCCAGCAGTGAAGCAGGGTTTGAGCAGTACGTC. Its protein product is CASSEAGFEQYV.

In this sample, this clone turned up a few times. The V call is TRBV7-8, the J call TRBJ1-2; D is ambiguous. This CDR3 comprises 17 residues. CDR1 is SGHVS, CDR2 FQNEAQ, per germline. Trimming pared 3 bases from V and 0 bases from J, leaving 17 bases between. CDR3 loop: CASSLVVLQGPNYGYTF. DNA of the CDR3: TGTGCCAGCAGCTTGGTCGTCCTACAAGGACCTAACTATGGCTACACCTTC. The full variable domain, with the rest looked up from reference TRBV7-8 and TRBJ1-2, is GAGVSQSPRYKVAKRGQDVALRCDPISGHVSLFWYQQALGQGPEFLTYFQNEAQLDKSGLPSDRFFAERPEGSVSTLKIQRTQQEDSAVYLCASSLVVLQGPNYGYTFGSGTRLTVV.

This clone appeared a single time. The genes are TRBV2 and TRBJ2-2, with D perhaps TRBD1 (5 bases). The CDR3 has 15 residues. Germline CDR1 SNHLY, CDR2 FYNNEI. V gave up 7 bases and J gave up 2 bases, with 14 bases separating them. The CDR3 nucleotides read TGTGCCAGCAAATTTGACAGCAGAAACACCGGGGAGCTGTTTTTT. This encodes CASKFDSRNTGELFF.

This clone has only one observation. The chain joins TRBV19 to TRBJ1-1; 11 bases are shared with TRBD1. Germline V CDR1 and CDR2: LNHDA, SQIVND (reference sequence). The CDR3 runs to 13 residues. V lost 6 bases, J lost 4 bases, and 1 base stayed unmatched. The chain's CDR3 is CASRGTGGTEAFF. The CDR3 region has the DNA TGTGCCAGTAGGGGGACAGGGGGCACTGAAGCTTTCTTT.

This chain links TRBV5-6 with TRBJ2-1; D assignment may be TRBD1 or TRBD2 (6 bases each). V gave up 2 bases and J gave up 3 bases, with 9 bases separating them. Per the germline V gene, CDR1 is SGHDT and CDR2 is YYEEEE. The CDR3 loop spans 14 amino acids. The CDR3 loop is CASSFGGLYNEQFF. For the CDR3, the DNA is TGTGCCAGCAGCTTTGGGGGGCTCTACAATGAGCAGTTCTTC.

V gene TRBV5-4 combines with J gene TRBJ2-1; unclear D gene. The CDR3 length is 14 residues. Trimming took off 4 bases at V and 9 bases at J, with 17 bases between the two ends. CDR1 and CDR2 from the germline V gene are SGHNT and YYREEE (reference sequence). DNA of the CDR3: TGTGCCAGCAGCCCCCGCGGCCTAGTGACTGAGCAGTTCTTC. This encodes CASSPRGLVTEQFF.